The rows below give T cell receptor beta chains drawn from one sample of a study of blood T cells in healthy people across ages. Using its own MiXCR run on the 5' RACE reads, TCRdb lists one record per CDR3 protein. Of about 2 million distinct CDR3 sequences in the sample, 49% were seen once. Source material: blood. The receptor set was obtained from a woman between 40 and 55 years old in good health. The CDR3 runs from the conserved cysteine through the conserved F or W. A D gene is named only where the DNA matches it firmly. Size is omitted from some rows. Given values are once, few, many or a class for expanded clones.

D	size	J	V	CDR3	DNA
NA	NA	TRBJ2-1	TRBV27	CASGGIGMNEQFF	TGTGCCAGCGGGGGGATAGGCATGAATGAGCAGTTCTTC
NA	NA	TRBJ1-2	TRBV24-1	CATSDRGRIYGYTF	TGTGCCACCAGTGATCGGGGACGGATCTATGGCTACACCTTC
NA	few	TRBJ1-2	TRBV5-1	CASSLTPSGYTF	TGCGCCAGCAGCTTGACTCCAAGTGGCTACACCTTC
NA	many	TRBJ2-3	TRBV7-9	CASSHTGSTDTQYF	TGTGCCAGCAGCCATACCGGGAGCACAGATACGCAGTATTTT
NA	NA	TRBJ2-1	TRBV7-8	CASSASTDGRSSYNEQFF	TGTGCCAGCAGCGCTAGCACGGACGGGAGATCCTCCTACAATGAGCAGTTCTTC
TRBD2	once	TRBJ2-5	TRBV6-2/TRBV6-3	CASSYVVGGRAQYF	TGTGCCAGCAGTTATGTAGTCGGGGGGAGGGCCCAGTACTTC
NA	few	TRBJ1-6	TRBV4-3	CASSQRWGYNSPLHF	TGCGCCAGCAGCCAAAGGTGGGGGTATAATTCACCCCTCCACTTT
TRBD1	once	TRBJ2-1	TRBV4-2	CASSQLLQGGHNEQFF	TGTGCCAGCAGCCAACTACTACAGGGGGGCCACAATGAGCAGTTCTTC
TRBD1	NA	TRBJ2-5	TRBV28	CASSYRQGAYQGTQYF	TGTGCCAGCAGCTATCGTCAGGGGGCGTACCAAGGGACCCAGTACTTC
NA	NA	TRBJ2-6	TRBV9	CASSVDGGPGANVLTF	TGTGCCAGCAGCGTAGATGGGGGTCCTGGGGCCAACGTCCTGACTTTC
NA	once	TRBJ2-3	TRBV7-2	CASSRQRGPTSTDTQYF	TGTGCCAGCAGCCGACAGAGGGGACCCACTAGCACAGATACGCAGTATTTT
NA	many	TRBJ2-6	TRBV6-4	CASSDSTASGANVLTF	TGTGCCAGCAGTGACTCTACAGCCTCTGGGGCCAACGTCCTGACTTTC
NA	few	TRBJ2-7	TRBV15	CATSREGGGSYEQYF	TGTGCCACCAGCAGAGAAGGGGGAGGCAGCTACGAGCAGTACTTC
NA	NA	TRBJ2-4	TRBV7-2	CASSLVPESSYGQYF	TGTGCCAGCAGCTTAGTTCCAGAGAGCTCCTACGGGCAGTACTTC
TRBD2	NA	TRBJ2-1	TRBV20-1	CSARAQLAGSSYNEQFF	TGCAGTGCTAGGGCGCAACTAGCGGGGAGCTCCTACAATGAGCAGTTCTTC
NA	NA	TRBJ2-5	TRBV2	CASSGGRAGETQYF	TGTGCCAGCAGTGGAGGCAGGGCTGGGGAGACCCAGTACTTC
NA	few	TRBJ2-5	TRBV27	CASSLWLGGETQYF	TGTGCCAGCAGTTTATGGCTGGGAGGCGAGACCCAGTACTTC
NA	NA	TRBJ1-2	TRBV6-6	CASSYSGQGRIVYTF	TGTGCCAGCAGTTACTCAGGGCAGGGTAGGATTGTCTACACCTTC
NA	few	TRBJ2-4	TRBV20-1	CSAPTGNIQYF	TGCAGTGCTCCCACAGGGAACATTCAGTACTTC
NA	few	TRBJ2-5	TRBV12-3/TRBV12-4	CASSPGGVSQETQYF	TGTGCCAGCAGTCCGGGCGGGGTCAGTCAAGAGACCCAGTACTTC
TRBD1	few	TRBJ1-2	TRBV12-3/TRBV12-4	CASRQGQGTGYTF	TGTGCCAGCAGGCAAGGACAGGGTACTGGCTACACCTTC
NA	few	TRBJ1-5	TRBV20-1	CSASSSGSQPQHF	TGCAGTGCTAGTTCGTCAGGGTCGCAGCCCCAGCATTTT
NA	NA	TRBJ2-1	TRBV4-3	CASSPPRGAGGNEQFF	TGCGCCAGCAGCCCTCCCAGGGGGGCGGGGGGAAATGAGCAGTTCTTC
NA	few	TRBJ2-7	TRBV12-3/TRBV12-4	CASSFPNSGPRAYEQYF	TGTGCCAGCAGTTTTCCCAATAGCGGTCCGCGGGCCTACGAGCAGTACTTC
NA	NA	TRBJ2-5	TRBV20-1	CSAREGLRETQYF	TGCAGTGCTAGAGAGGGGTTACGAGAGACCCAGTACTTC
NA	NA	TRBJ2-5	TRBV15	CATSSDPPIRETQYF	TGTGCCACCAGCAGCGATCCCCCTATCCGAGAGACCCAGTACTTC
TRBD1	NA	TRBJ1-4	TRBV7-6	CASSNPGQGFEKLFF	TGTGCCAGCAGCAACCCGGGACAGGGTTTTGAAAAACTGTTTTTT
NA	NA	TRBJ2-1	TRBV2	CASSVDNARDEQFF	TGTGCCAGCAGTGTCGATAACGCCCGGGATGAGCAGTTCTTC
TRBD1	once	TRBJ1-6	TRBV18	CASSTLDRAENSPLHF	TGTGCCAGCTCAACTCTCGACAGGGCTGAGAATTCACCCCTCCACTTT
TRBD1	NA	TRBJ2-3	TRBV28	CASSSRQGALLDTQYF	TGTGCCAGCAGCTCGAGACAGGGGGCCCTATTGGATACGCAGTATTTT
NA	once	TRBJ2-6	TRBV7-3	CASSSIGSGANVLTF	TGTGCCAGCAGCTCCATTGGCTCTGGGGCCAACGTCCTGACTTTC
TRBD1	once	TRBJ1-1	TRBV29-1	CSAQGAATEAFF	TGCAGCGCACAGGGGGCGGCCACTGAAGCTTTCTTT
NA	NA	TRBJ1-1	TRBV7-9	CASSALGGAGTEAFF	TGTGCCAGCAGCGCCCTCGGGGGGGCTGGGACTGAAGCTTTCTTT
NA	NA	TRBJ2-1	TRBV11-1	CASRPRWTDNEQFF	TGTGCCAGCAGACCCCGCTGGACAGACAATGAGCAGTTCTTC
NA	NA	TRBJ2-1	TRBV12-3/TRBV12-4	CASSRDGGPDNEQFF	TGTGCCAGCAGTCGGGACGGGGGGCCCGACAATGAGCAGTTCTTC
NA	few	TRBJ2-7	TRBV5-1	CASSWEGQHYEQYF	TGCGCCAGCAGCTGGGAAGGACAGCACTACGAGCAGTACTTC
NA	few	TRBJ2-1	TRBV27	CASSWQWALSSYNEQFF	TGTGCCAGCAGTTGGCAATGGGCACTTAGCTCCTACAATGAGCAGTTCTTC
TRBD2	NA	TRBJ2-1	TRBV9	CASSVLAGDSYNEQFF	TGTGCCAGCAGCGTGTTAGCGGGCGACTCCTACAATGAGCAGTTCTTC
NA	once	TRBJ1-5	TRBV12-3/TRBV12-4	CASSRGRGFTPQHF	TGTGCCAGCAGCCGGGGACGGGGATTCACACCCCAGCATTTT
NA	NA	TRBJ2-7	TRBV28	CASSSVQQYF	TGTGCCAGCAGTTCCGTACAGCAGTACTTC
NA	NA	TRBJ2-7	TRBV4-3	CASSPTRGIHEQYF	TGCGCCAGCAGCCCCACAAGGGGCATCCACGAGCAGTACTTC
TRBD1	NA	TRBJ2-7	TRBV10-3	CAIRGTGDFYEQYF	TGTGCCATCAGGGGGACAGGGGATTTCTACGAGCAGTACTTC
NA	few	TRBJ1-2	TRBV27	CASSARPNYGYTF	TGTGCCAGCAGTGCCCGTCCTAACTATGGCTACACCTTC
NA	many	TRBJ2-7	TRBV7-6	CASATDPGPYEQYF	TGTGCCAGCGCCACCGACCCAGGGCCCTACGAGCAGTACTTC
TRBD1	NA	TRBJ2-5	TRBV14	CASSRRAGGQETQYF	TGTGCCAGCAGCCGGCGGGCAGGGGGACAAGAGACCCAGTACTTC
TRBD1	NA	TRBJ1-5	TRBV7-2	CASSLATTGLGNQPQHF	TGTGCCAGCAGCTTAGCAACGACAGGGTTGGGCAATCAGCCCCAGCATTTT
TRBD2	few	TRBJ2-7	TRBV27	CASSLGGGLKEQYF	TGTGCCAGCAGTTTGGGCGGGGGGCTAAAGGAGCAGTACTTC
NA	NA	TRBJ2-1	TRBV5-1	CASSLTNKQFF	TGCGCCAGCAGCCTGACAAATAAGCAGTTCTTC
NA	NA	TRBJ2-5	TRBV20-1	CSVPRSGKAQYF	TGCAGTGTCCCGCGGTCCGGTAAGGCCCAGTACTTC
TRBD2	NA	TRBJ2-7	TRBV29-1	CSVEDRGGGHNEQYF	TGCAGCGTTGAAGATCGCGGGGGGGGGCACAACGAGCAGTACTTC
NA	NA	TRBJ2-3	TRBV7-2	CASSLYGGALTDTQYF	TGTGCCAGCAGCTTATATGGGGGTGCCCTCACAGATACGCAGTATTTT
TRBD1	NA	TRBJ1-2	TRBV18	CASSRGQGDFYGYTF	TGTGCCAGCTCACGCGGACAGGGGGATTTCTATGGCTACACCTTC
TRBD2	NA	TRBJ2-1	TRBV12-5	CASGFPPGGSSYNEQFF	TGTGCTAGTGGTTTCCCCCCGGGGGGAAGCTCCTACAATGAGCAGTTCTTC
TRBD1	NA	TRBJ2-3	TRBV9	CASSVRTGSTDTQYF	TGTGCCAGCAGCGTTCGGACAGGTAGCACAGATACGCAGTATTTT
NA	NA	TRBJ1-5	TRBV12-3/TRBV12-4	CASSFQFNQPQHF	TGTGCCAGCAGTTTCCAGTTCAATCAGCCCCAGCATTTT